The rows below give T cell receptor beta chains drawn from one sample of a study of blood T cell repertoires in COVID-19. TCRdb's copy holds only in-frame clones and misses some; the assay was immunoSEQ multiplex PCR. This sample has 45,000 to 55,000 clones, with roughly 89% found just once. Input material: peripheral blood. Receptors were obtained from a woman of 80 years or more with acute or convalescent COVID-19. Each CDR3 is given with its conserved first and last residue. A D gene is named only where the DNA matches it firmly. The size of a clone is reported for some rows only, either as once, few or many, or as a class for expanded clones.

TRBJ1-4	-	TRBD1	TRBV7-9	CATQGPGGYEKLFF	TGTGCGACCCAGGGGCCAGGGGGCTATGAAAAACTGTTTTTT
TRBJ2-1	-	TRBD2	TRBV6-5	CASSGGAGGREQFF	TGTGCCAGCAGCGGAGGTGCGGGGGGGAGGGAGCAGTTCTTC
TRBJ2-1	-	TRBD2	TRBV4-1	CASSQVGRGGSHEQFF	TGCGCCAGCAGCCAAGTAGGGCGGGGGGGCTCTCATGAGCAGTTCTTC
TRBJ2-3	-	TRBD2	TRBV20-1	CSASVLAGGQYF	TGCAGTGCTAGTGTTCTAGCGGGGGGTCAGTATTTT
TRBJ1-3	-	-	TRBV5-5	CASSPPGSDTVTF	TGTGCCAGCAGCCCCCCCGGGTCGGACACAGTGACCTTT
TRBJ2-1	-	TRBD1	TRBV19	CASSIDRVEQFF	TGTGCCAGTAGTATCGACAGGGTAGAGCAGTTCTTC
TRBJ2-5	-	-	TRBV6-6	CASDTGQETQYF	TGTGCCAGCGACACAGGACAAGAGACCCAGTACTTC
TRBJ2-2	-	TRBD1	TRBV4-1	CASRIGTAPGELFF	TGCGCCAGCAGAATTGGGACAGCCCCAGGGGAGCTGTTTTTT
TRBJ2-4	-	-	TRBV28	CAHHGAGADIQYF	TGTGCCCACCATGGGGCCGGCGCGGACATTCAGTACTTC
TRBJ1-2	-	-	TRBV28	CASSLPNYGYTF	TGTGCCAGCAGCCTCCCTAACTATGGCTACACCTTC
TRBJ1-5	-	-	TRBV7-8	CASRKGIWLNQPQHF	TGTGCCAGCAGGAAGGGGATCTGGCTGAATCAGCCCCAGCATTTT
TRBJ1-2	once	TRBD1	TRBV4-1	CASSQNPSLTGVSYGYTF	TGCGCCAGCAGCCAAAACCCCAGTCTGACAGGGGTTAGCTATGGCTACACCTTC
TRBJ2-2	once	-	TRBV11-3	CASSLDSGLAGELFF	TGTGCCAGCAGCTTAGATTCAGGGTTGGCCGGGGAGCTGTTTTTT
TRBJ2-1	-	TRBD2	TRBV28	CASRLGGTGDEQFF	TGTGCCAGCAGGCTCGGGGGGACTGGGGATGAGCAGTTCTTC
TRBJ2-6	-	TRBD2	TRBV2	CATGGDSYHSGANVLTF	TGTGCCACGGGGGGGGACTCGTACCACTCTGGGGCCAACGTCCTGACTTTC
TRBJ2-3	-	-	TRBV2	CASSPTGPPDTQYF	TGTGCCAGCAGTCCAACAGGGCCCCCAGATACGCAGTATTTT
TRBJ1-2	-	TRBD1	TRBV19	CASSTARTGAYGYTF	TGTGCCAGTAGTACAGCGCGGACAGGGGCCTATGGCTACACCTTC
TRBJ2-2	-	-	TRBV11-2	CASSLGWGANTGELFF	TGTGCCAGCAGCCTCGGGTGGGGGGCGAACACCGGGGAGCTGTTTTTT
TRBJ2-4	-	TRBD2	TRBV7-2	CASSLMGGGIAKNIQYF	TGTGCCAGCAGCTTAATGGGCGGGGGAATAGCCAAAAACATTCAGTACTTC
TRBJ2-4	-	-	TRBV7-2	CATGAGARNIQYF	TGTGCCACCGGCGCGGGGGCGAGAAACATTCAGTACTTC
TRBJ2-5	-	TRBD2	TRBV20-1	CSASRQRGGIVETQYF	TGCAGTGCTAGTAGGCAGCGGGGGGGCATCGTAGAGACCCAGTACTTC
TRBJ1-3	-	-	TRBV28	CASSFPTANSGNTIYF	TGTGCCAGCAGTTTTCCCACAGCTAACTCTGGAAACACCATATATTTT
TRBJ2-1	-	TRBD2	TRBV4-1	CASSHDSGGTTGDNNEQFF	TGCGCCAGCAGCCATGACAGCGGGGGGACGACGGGCGATAACAATGAGCAGTTCTTC
TRBJ2-1	-	TRBD2	TRBV11-3	CASSSRTSGGVGEQFF	TGTGCCAGCAGCTCACGGACTAGCGGGGGAGTTGGGGAGCAGTTCTTC
TRBJ1-4	-	-	TRBV12-1	CASSYGGGSRPTNEKLFF	TGTGCCAGCAGCTACGGGGGGGGTTCGCGGCCAACTAATGAAAAACTGTTTTTT
TRBJ2-5	-	TRBD2	TRBV3-1/TRBV3-2	CASSQVLRGAQETQYF	TGTGCCAGCAGCCAAGTGCTGCGGGGGGCCCAAGAGACCCAGTACTTC
TRBJ1-1	-	-	TRBV5-1	CASSLTVNTEAFF	TGCGCCAGCAGCTTGACAGTGAACACTGAAGCTTTCTTT
TRBJ1-4	-	-	TRBV29-1	CSVQGPLNEKLFF	TGCAGCGTCCAGGGGCCCCTTAATGAAAAACTGTTTTTT
TRBJ1-1	-	-	TRBV7-9	CASSRGGANTEAFF	TGTGCCAGCAGCCGGGGGGGAGCCAACACTGAAGCTTTCTTT
TRBJ2-2	-	-	TRBV19	CASSMTDSTGELFF	TGTGCCAGTAGTATGACTGACTCCACCGGGGAGCTGTTTTTT
TRBJ1-2	-	TRBD1	TRBV14	CASSFDRDYGYTF	TGTGCCAGCAGCTTCGACAGGGACTATGGCTACACCTTC
TRBJ1-2	-	TRBD1	TRBV24-1	CATSDPGTANYGYTF	TGTGCCACCAGTGATCCCGGGACAGCTAACTATGGCTACACCTTC
TRBJ2-2	-	-	TRBV19	CASSPITKGDTGELFF	TGTGCCAGTAGCCCAATCACAAAAGGGGACACCGGGGAGCTGTTTTTT
TRBJ2-5	-	TRBD2	TRBV7-9	CASSLAGAMETQYF	TGTGCCAGCAGCCTAGCGGGGGCCATGGAGACCCAGTACTTC
TRBJ2-1	-	TRBD2	TRBV5-1	CASSFRLAGGPSYNEQFF	TGCGCCAGCAGCTTTCGTCTAGCGGGGGGGCCCTCCTACAATGAGCAGTTCTTC